This T cell receptor beta chain appears in the sequencing data of a study of cytomegalovirus exposure and HLA in healthy donors. Points from the study as a whole: Cytomegalovirus status was reportedly diagnosed by the classifier with high specificity and sensitivity. Many donors carried some public TCRs, although rarity characterized most TCR sequences. Cytomegalovirus-associated TCR beta chains were listed, numbering roughly 150.

TCRdb's table, derived via immunoSEQ multiplex PCR, lists solely in-frame clones and lacks some. There are 150,000 to 200,000 clones in the sample; 86% occur only once, and about 1.6% lies in the top ten. The donors were members of the roughly 130-subject validation cohort (separate from the roughly 660-subject first cohort). As for this clone: Its specificity is unknown.

The CDR3 is made up of 17 amino acids. Germline V gene data show CDR1 as MGHRA and CDR2 as YSYEKL. V was clipped by 4 bases and J by 4 bases, with 20 bases between them. The receptor comes from a woman younger than 30 in good health and CMV-seronegative. Sample: PBMCs. The J gene is TRBJ2-1, the V gene TRBV4-1; tentatively, D is TRBD1 (6 bases). The CDR3 DNA sequence: TGCGCCAGCAGCCGCCTGACAGGAAGTCCTAAGTACAATGAGCAGTTCTTC. The encoded protein is CASSRLTGSPKYNEQFF.